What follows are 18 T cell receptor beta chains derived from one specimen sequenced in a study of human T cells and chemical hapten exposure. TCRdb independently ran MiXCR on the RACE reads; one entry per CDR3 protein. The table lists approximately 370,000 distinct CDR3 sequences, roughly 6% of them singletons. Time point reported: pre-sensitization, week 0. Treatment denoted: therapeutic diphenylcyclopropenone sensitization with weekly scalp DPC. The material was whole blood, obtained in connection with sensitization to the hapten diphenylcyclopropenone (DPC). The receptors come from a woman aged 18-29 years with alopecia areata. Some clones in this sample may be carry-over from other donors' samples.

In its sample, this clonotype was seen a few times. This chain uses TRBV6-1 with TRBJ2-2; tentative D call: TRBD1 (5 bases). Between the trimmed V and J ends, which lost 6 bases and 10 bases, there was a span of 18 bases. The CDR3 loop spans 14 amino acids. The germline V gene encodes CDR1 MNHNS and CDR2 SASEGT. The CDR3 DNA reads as TGTGCCAGCAGGCCACAGGCCTTGCCCCCGGAGCTGTTTTTT. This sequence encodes CASRPQALPPELFF.

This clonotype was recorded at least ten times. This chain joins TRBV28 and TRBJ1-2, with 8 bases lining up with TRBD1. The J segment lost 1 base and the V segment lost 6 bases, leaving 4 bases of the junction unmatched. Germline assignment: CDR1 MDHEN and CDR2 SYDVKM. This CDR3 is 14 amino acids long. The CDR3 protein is CASRIDRGNYGYTF. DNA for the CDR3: TGTGCCAGCAGGATAGACAGGGGTAACTATGGCTACACCTTC.

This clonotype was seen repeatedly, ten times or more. The CDR3 loop reads CASSPPTGGGRGQPQHF. The CDR3 DNA reads TGTGCCAGCTCACCACCGACGGGGGGAGGGCGCGGCCAGCCCCAGCATTTT. The chain has TRBV18 and TRBJ1-5; D is possibly TRBD1 (5 bases). V shed 0 bases and J shed 7 bases, with 19 bases lying between them. This CDR3 has 17 amino acids. The V gene's germline CDR1 is KGHSH and CDR2 LQKENI.

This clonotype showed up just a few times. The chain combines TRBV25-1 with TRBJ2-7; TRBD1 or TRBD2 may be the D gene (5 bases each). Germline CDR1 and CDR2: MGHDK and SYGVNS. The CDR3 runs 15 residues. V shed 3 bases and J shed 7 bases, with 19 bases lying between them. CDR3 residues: CASSESPGTGGEQYF. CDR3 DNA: TGTGCCAGCAGTGAGTCTCCGGGGACCGGCGGAGAGCAGTACTTC.

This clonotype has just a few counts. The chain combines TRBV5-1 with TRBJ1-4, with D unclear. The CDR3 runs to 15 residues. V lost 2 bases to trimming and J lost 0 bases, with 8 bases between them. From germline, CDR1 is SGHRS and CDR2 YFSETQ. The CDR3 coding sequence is TGCGCCAGCAGCTTCTCAAATCCAACTAATGAAAAACTGTTTTTT. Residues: CASSFSNPTNEKLFF. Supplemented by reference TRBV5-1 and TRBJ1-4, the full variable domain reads KAGVTQTPRYLIKTRGQQVTLSCSPISGHRSVSWYQQTPGQGLQFLFEYFSETQRNKGNFPGRFSGRQFSNSRSEMNVSTLELGDSALYLCASSFSNPTNEKLFFGSGTQLSVL.

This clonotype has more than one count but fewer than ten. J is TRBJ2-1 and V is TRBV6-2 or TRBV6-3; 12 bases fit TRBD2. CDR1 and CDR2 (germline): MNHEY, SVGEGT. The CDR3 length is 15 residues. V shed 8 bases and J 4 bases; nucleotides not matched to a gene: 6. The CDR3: CASRSGLAGYNEQFF. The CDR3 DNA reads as TGTGCCAGCCGATCCGGACTAGCGGGATACAATGAGCAGTTCTTC.

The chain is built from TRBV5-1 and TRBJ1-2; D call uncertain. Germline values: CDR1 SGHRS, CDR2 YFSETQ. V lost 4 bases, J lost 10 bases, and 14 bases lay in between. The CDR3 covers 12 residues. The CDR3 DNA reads TGCGCCAGCAGCCCGTTTGGTCAGGACTACACCTTC. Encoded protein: CASSPFGQDYTF.

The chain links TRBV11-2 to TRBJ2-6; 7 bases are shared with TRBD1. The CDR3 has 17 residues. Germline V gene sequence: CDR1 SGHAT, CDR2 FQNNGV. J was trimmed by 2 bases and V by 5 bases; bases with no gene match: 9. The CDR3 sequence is CASSAPTGRPGANVLTF. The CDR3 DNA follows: TGTGCCAGCAGCGCACCGACAGGGCGCCCTGGGGCCAACGTCCTGACTTTC.

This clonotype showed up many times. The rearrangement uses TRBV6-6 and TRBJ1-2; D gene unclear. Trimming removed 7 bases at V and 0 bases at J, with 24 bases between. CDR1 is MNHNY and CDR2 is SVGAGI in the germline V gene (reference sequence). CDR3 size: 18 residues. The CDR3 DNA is TGTGCCAGCATCGAAAACGGAGATGGAGGTTCATCTAACTATGGCTACACCTTC. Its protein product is CASIENGDGGSSNYGYTF.

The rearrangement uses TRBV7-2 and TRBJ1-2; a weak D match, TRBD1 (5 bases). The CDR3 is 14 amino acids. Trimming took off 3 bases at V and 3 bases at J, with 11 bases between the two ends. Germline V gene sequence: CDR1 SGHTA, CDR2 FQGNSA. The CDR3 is CASSFAQAYYGYTF. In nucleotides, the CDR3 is TGTGCCAGCAGCTTCGCACAGGCCTACTATGGCTACACCTTC.

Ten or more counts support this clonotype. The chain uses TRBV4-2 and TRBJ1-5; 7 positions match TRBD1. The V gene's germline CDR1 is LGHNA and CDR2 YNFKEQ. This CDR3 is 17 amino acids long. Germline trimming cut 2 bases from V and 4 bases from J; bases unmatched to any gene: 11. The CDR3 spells CASSQSSDRSPNQPQHF. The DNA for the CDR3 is TGTGCCAGCAGCCAATCCTCGGACAGGAGTCCTAATCAGCCCCAGCATTTT.

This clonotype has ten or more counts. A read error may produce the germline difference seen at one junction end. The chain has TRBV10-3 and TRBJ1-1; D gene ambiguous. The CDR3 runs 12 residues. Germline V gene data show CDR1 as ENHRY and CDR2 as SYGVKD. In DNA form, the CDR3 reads TGTGCCATCAGTGAGCGGACGGCCGAAGTTTTCTTT. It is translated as CAISERTAEVFF.

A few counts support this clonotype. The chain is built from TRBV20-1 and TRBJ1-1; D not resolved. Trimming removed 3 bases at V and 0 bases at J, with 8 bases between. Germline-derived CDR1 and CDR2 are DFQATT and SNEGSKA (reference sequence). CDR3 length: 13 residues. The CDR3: CSARAPMNTEAFF. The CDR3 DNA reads TGCAGTGCTAGGGCACCCATGAACACTGAAGCTTTCTTT.

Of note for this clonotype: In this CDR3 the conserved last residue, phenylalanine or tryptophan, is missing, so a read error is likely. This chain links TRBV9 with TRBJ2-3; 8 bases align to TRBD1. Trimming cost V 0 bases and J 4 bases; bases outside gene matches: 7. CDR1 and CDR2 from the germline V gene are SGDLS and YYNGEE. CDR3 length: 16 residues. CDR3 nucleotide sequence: TGTGCCAGCAGCGTAGAAGGGACAGGCCTCTCAGATACGCAGTATATT. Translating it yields CASSVEGTGLSDTQYI.

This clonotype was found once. In nucleotides, the CDR3 is TGTGCCAGCTCACCACTCCTGGGACAGGGGAGGACTAGCACAGATACGCAGTATTTT. It is translated as CASSPLLGQGRTSTDTQYF. The chain employs TRBV18 and TRBJ2-3; TRBD1 matches at 10 bases. This CDR3 has 19 amino acids. CDR1 and CDR2 from the germline V gene are KGHSH and LQKENI. The V and J ends lost 1 base and 0 bases, in that order; junction bases with no gene match: 10.

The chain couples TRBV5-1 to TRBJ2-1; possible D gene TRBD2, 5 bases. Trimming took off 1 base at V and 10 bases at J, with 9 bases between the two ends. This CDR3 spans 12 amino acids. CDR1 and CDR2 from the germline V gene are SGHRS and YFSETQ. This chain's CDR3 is CASSLRENEQFF. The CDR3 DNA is TGCGCCAGCAGCTTGAGGGAGAACGAGCAGTTCTTC. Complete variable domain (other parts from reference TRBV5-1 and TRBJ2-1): KAGVTQTPRYLIKTRGQQVTLSCSPISGHRSVSWYQQTPGQGLQFLFEYFSETQRNKGNFPGRFSGRQFSNSRSEMNVSTLELGDSALYLCASSLRENEQFFGPGTRLTVL.

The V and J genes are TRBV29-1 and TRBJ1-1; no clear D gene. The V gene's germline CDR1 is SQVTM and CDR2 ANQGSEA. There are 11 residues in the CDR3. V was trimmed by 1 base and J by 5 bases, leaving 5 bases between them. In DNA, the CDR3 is TGCAGCGTTGAAGGAAGGACTGAAGCTTTCTTT. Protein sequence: CSVEGRTEAFF.

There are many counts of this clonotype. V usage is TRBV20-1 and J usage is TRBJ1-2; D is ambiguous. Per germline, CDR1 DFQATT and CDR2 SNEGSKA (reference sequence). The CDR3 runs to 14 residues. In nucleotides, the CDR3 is TGCCTTTTCTTCAGTGGGAGGCGCGACTATGGCTACACCTTC. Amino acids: CLFFSGRRDYGYTF.